Included here is one T cell receptor (beta chain) sequence, with context. Antigen: not known. This sample was included in a study of CD8 T cells in ankylosing spondylitis. Points from the study as a whole: Those disease-linked clones were CD8+; they were also relatively rare in peripheral blood. Matched ankylosing spondylitis synovial fluid reportedly showed significant enrichment of disease-linked clones. Within ankylosing spondylitis blood, a TCR beta motif made up of seven to nine highly homologous variants appeared to be characteristic.

The CDR3 covers 12 residues. V was clipped by 6 bases and J by 4 bases, with 9 bases between them. Using quantitative 5'-RACE with molecular barcodes, the authors made TCR beta libraries. TCRdb reanalysed the 5' RACE reads using MiXCR and keeps one entry per CDR3 protein. The sample holds about 260,000 distinct CDR3 sequences, 20% to 30% seen once. The TCR sequence derives from a male donor with ankylosing spondylitis or in good health (not recorded which). The sample consisted of blood, either unsorted or a sorted T cell fraction (not recorded which). V and J are TRBV12-3 or TRBV12-4 and TRBJ1-2, with no clear D. DNA of the CDR3: TGTGCCAGCAGAGGACGGCTCTATGGCTACACCTTC. Translation gives CASRGRLYGYTF.